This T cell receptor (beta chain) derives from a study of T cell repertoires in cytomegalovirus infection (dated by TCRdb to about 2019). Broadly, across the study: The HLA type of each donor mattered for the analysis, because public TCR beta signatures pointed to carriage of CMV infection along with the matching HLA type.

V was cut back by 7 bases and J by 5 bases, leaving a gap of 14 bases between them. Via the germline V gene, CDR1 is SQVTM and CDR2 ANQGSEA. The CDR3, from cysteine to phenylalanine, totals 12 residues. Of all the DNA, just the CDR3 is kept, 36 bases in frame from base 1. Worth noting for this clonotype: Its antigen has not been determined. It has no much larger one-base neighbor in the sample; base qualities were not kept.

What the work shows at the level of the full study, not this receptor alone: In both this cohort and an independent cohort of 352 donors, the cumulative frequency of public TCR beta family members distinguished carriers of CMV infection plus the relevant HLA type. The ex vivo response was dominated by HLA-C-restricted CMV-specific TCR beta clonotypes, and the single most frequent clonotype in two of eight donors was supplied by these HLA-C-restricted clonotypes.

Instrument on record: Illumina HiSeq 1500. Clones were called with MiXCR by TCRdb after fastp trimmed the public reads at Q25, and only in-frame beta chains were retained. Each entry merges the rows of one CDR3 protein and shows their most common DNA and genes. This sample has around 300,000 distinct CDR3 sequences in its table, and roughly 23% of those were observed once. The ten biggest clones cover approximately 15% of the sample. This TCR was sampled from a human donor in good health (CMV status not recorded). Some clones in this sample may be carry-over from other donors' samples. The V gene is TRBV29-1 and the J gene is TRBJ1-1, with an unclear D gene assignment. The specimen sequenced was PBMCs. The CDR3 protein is CSAQDVGTEAFF. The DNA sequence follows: TGCAGCGCCCAGGACGTGGGAACTGAAGCTTTCTTT.